This T cell receptor beta chain is from a study of post-analysis software for immune sequencing data. Overall study context: Multiple sclerosis in the patients followed relapsing-remitting, secondary progressive and progressive-relapsing courses.

Built from TCR beta cDNA, the libraries had unique molecular identifiers in them. MiXCR, run by TCRdb on the PCR reads, gives a single entry per CDR3 protein. The data hold roughly 540,000 distinct CDR3 sequences, with around 34% observed a single time. On this clonotype: The antigen remains unidentified.

The CDR3 consists of 15 residues. Germline CDR1 SGHRS, CDR2 YFSETQ. V shed 0 bases and J shed 2 bases, with 10 bases lying between them. Overall study results and limits: Batch-mates among the samples co-clustered strongly by F measure. Relative to controls, patients with multiple sclerosis showed significantly lower normalized Chao1 diversity. A few TRBV segments appeared more often in patients than in controls, and TRBV5-6, TRBV5-1 and TRBV20-1 were among these.

The J gene is TRBJ2-3, the V gene TRBV5-1; the D is unclear. This TCR came from a girl aged 2 to 17 with multiple sclerosis. Source material: blood. CDR3 sequence (DNA): TGCGCCAGCAGCTTGGAGAAAGAACTCACAGATACGCAGTATTTT. Protein sequence: CASSLEKELTDTQYF.